Sequencing of this T cell receptor beta chain was carried out in a study of blood T cell repertoires in COVID-19. Study as a whole: Both acute and convalescent COVID-19 samples were obtained from the United States, Italy and Spain.

Details on this clone: The identical CDR3 is also encoded by other nucleotide sequences in the sample.

Measured with immunoSEQ multiplex PCR; TCRdb has only the in-frame clones, and not every one. The sample includes roughly 230,000 clones, approximately 84% of them seen just once. This CDR3 region has 11 residues. Deletions cut 3 bases from V and 4 bases from J, with 6 bases between. Germline V gene sequence: CDR1 DFQATT, CDR2 SNEGSKA (reference sequence). The study drew participants aged about 18 to 90 years from 20 to 30 US areas. Participant-reported clinical history was the basis for cohort assignment. Sequencing used PBMCs or T cells enriched from blood (not recorded which). The sequence was obtained from a man aged 50-60 years who had recovered from COVID-19. The chain carries TRBV20-1 and TRBJ1-1; TRBD1 is a possible D gene (6 bases). The CDR3, as DNA: TGCAGTGCTAGCAGGGGCACTGAAGCTTTCTTT. Translation gives CSASRGTEAFF.